This T cell receptor beta chain originates from a study of cytomegalovirus exposure and HLA in healthy donors. General study points: A later analysis found first-cohort TCR clusters tended to co-occur in the 120 validation repertoires. Investigators reported 164 TCR beta chains as tied to cytomegalovirus. A few of the chains that were CMV-associated were confirmed in vitro to be specific for CMV antigens.

This CDR3 contains 15 residues. Deletions cut 3 bases from V and 0 bases from J, with 9 bases between. Germline V CDR1 and CDR2: LNHDA, SQIVND (reference sequence). TCRdb keeps only in-frame clones here, not all; method: immunoSEQ multiplex PCR. The table shows 250,000 to 400,000 clones, with 88% occurring only once. Worth noting for this clone: Its target is not known. At the DNA level, this CDR3 is encoded by other sequences in the same sample as well.

The chain is built from TRBV19 and TRBJ1-5, with TRBD1 as a possible D gene (6 bases). The source material was PBMCs. This TCR came from a man aged 25-45 years in good health and CMV-seronegative. CDR3 residues: CASSIGQYSNQPQHF. For the CDR3, the DNA is TGTGCCAGTAGTATTGGACAGTATAGCAATCAGCCCCAGCATTTT.